This T cell receptor (beta chain) was sequenced in a study of glioma-infiltrating T cells. The iRepertoire nested amplicon-rescue multiplex PCR amplified TCR alpha and beta CDR3s from RNA. TCRdb re-analysed the multiplex PCR reads in MiXCR, keeping a single row per CDR3 protein. This table holds more than 95,000 distinct CDR3 sequences, 29% found once. This clonotype appeared a single time. A read error may be the cause here, since a much bigger clone is one base away. CDR3 length: 14 residues. Deletions cut 1 base from V and 3 bases from J, with 7 bases between. Germline CDR1 and CDR2: SEHNR and FQNEAQ (reference sequence).

This clonotype was sampled from a human donor with low-grade glioma or glioblastoma, undergoing nonglioma brain surgery, or in good health (not recorded which). The chain links TRBV7-9 to TRBJ2-1, with D unresolved. The sample taken for sequencing was glioma tissue, nonneoplastic brain tissue, or PBMCs (not recorded which). CDR3 residues: CASSLVTIYNEQFF. CDR3 bases: TGTGCCAGCAGCTTAGTGACAATCTACAATGAGCAGTTCTTC.